This T cell receptor beta chain came from a study of blood T cell repertoires in COVID-19. CDR1 and CDR2 from the germline V gene are KGHSH and LQKENI. V gave up 6 bases and J gave up 0 bases; unmatched junction bases: 14. The CDR3 length is 18 residues. Per the study methods: Amplified reference gene primers provided the basis for estimating nucleated cell counts. TCRdb's copy holds only in-frame clones and misses some; the assay was immunoSEQ multiplex PCR. The V and J calls and clone size come from that table; D and trimming were worked out from the DNA. The sample holds roughly 250,000 clones, about 88% seen once.

This TCR was recovered from a man between 40 and 49 years old with acute or convalescent COVID-19. The sequencing input was peripheral blood. V gene TRBV18 combines with J gene TRBJ1-1; 9 positions match TRBD1. As DNA, the CDR3 is TGTGCCAGCTCTCCAATTTTAGGACAGGGGACAATGAACACTGAAGCTTTCTTT. Translated: CASSPILGQGTMNTEAFF.